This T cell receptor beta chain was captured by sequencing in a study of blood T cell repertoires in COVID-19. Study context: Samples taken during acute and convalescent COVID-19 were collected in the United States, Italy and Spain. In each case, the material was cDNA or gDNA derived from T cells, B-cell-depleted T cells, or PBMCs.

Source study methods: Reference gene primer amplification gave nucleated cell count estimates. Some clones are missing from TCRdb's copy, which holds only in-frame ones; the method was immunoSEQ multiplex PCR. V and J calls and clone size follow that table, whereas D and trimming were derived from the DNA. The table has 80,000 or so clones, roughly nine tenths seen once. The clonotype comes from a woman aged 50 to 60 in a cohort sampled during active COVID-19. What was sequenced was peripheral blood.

For the CDR3, the DNA is TGCGCCAGCAGTGCGGGACAGAACTATGGCTACACCTTC. Translation: CASSAGQNYGYTF. The V call is TRBV10-1, the J call TRBJ1-2; TRBD1 agrees at 7 bases. Germline lookup yields CDR1 WNHNN and CDR2 SYGVQD (reference sequence). J gave up 2 bases and V 4 bases, and 1 base lay outside the gene matches. CDR3 length: 13 residues.